This TCR beta chain was captured in a study of blood T cell repertoires in COVID-19. Study-level background: Samples came from the United States, Italy and Spain, spanning acute and convalescent COVID-19. T cells, B-cell-depleted T cells, or PBMCs provided the cDNA or gDNA that served as material.

CDR3 size: 15 residues. The germline CDR1 and CDR2 sequences are MDHEN and SYDVKM. The J segment lost 2 bases and the V segment lost 5 bases, leaving 8 bases of the junction unmatched. Authors' data handling: Quantification of nucleated cells was approximated via reference gene primer amplification. The method was immunoSEQ multiplex PCR; TCRdb's version includes in-frame clones alone and lacks a portion of them. V and J calls and clone size are given by that table; D and trimming were obtained from the DNA. The table records approximately 68,000 clones, approximately 91% of them present only once. Material: peripheral blood. The sequence was collected from a man in his 70s with active or convalescent COVID-19. The rearrangement uses TRBV28 and TRBJ2-7, with 8 bases aligning to TRBD1. The CDR3 loop is CASSQSGTGAYEQYF. The DNA for the CDR3 is TGTGCCAGCAGTCAATCCGGGACAGGAGCCTACGAGCAGTACTTC.